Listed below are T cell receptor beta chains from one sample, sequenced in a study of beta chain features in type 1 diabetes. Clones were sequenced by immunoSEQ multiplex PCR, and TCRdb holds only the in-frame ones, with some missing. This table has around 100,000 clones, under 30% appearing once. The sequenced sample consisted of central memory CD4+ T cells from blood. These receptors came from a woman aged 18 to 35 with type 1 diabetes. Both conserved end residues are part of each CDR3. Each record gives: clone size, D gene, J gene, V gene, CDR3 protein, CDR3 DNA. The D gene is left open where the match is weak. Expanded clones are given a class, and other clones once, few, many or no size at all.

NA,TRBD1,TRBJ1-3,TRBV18,CASSRAQGKGNTIYF,TGTGCCAGCTCGCGGGCACAGGGGAAAGGAAACACCATATATTTT
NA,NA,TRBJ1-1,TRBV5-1,CASSPLLAYTEAFF,TGCGCCAGCAGCCCGCTCTTGGCCTACACTGAAGCTTTCTTT
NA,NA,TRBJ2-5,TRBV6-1,CASTRGLQETQYF,TGTGCCAGCACCCGCGGACTACAAGAGACCCAGTACTTC
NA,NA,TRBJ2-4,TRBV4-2,CASSQVGAKNIQYF,TGTGCCAGCAGCCAAGTCGGGGCCAAAAACATTCAGTACTTC
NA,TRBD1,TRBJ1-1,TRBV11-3,CASSLESGGTEAFF,TGTGCCAGCAGCTTAGAATCAGGGGGCACTGAAGCTTTCTTT
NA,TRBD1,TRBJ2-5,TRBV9,CASSVGRTGAETQYF,TGTGCCAGCAGCGTAGGTCGGACAGGGGCTGAGACCCAGTACTTC
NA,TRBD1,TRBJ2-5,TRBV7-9,CASSPGTDQETQYF,TGTGCCAGCAGCCCCGGGACAGATCAAGAGACCCAGTACTTC
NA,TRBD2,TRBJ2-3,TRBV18,CASSRTSGSDTQYF,TGTGCCAGCTCGCGGACTAGCGGGAGCGATACGCAGTATTTT
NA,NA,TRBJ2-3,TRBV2,CASSEDGTDTQYF,TGTGCCAGCAGTGAAGACGGGACAGATACGCAGTATTTT
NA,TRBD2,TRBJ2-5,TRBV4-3,CASSQETVSAGGAETQYF,TGCGCCAGCAGCCAAGAGACCGTGTCAGCGGGAGGGGCAGAGACCCAGTACTTC
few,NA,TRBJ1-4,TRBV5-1,CASSLQGPATNEKLFF,TGCGCCAGCAGCTTGCAGGGGCCCGCAACTAATGAAAAACTGTTTTTT
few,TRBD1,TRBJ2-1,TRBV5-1,CASSDGTGGFNEQFF,TGCGCCAGCAGCGACGGGACAGGGGGGTTCAATGAGCAGTTCTTC
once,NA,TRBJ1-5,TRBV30,CAWSVPRAGNQPQHF,TGTGCCTGGAGTGTACCTAGGGCAGGGAATCAGCCCCAGCATTTT
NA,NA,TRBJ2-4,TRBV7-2,CASSSGKKNIQYF,TGTGCCAGCAGCTCGGGGAAAAAAAACATTCAGTACTTC
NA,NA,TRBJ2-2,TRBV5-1,CASKPAGGSGTGELFF,TGCGCCAGCAAACCTGCCGGGGGTTCGGGCACCGGGGAGCTGTTTTTT
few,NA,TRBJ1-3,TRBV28,CASRGGGNTIYF,TGTGCCAGCCGGGGGGGCGGAAACACCATATATTTT
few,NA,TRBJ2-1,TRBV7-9,CASGQRGSYNEQFF,TGTGCCAGCGGCCAGAGGGGGTCCTACAATGAGCAGTTCTTC
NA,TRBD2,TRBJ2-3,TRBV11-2,CASSSGGASRRDTQYF,TGTGCCAGCAGCTCCGGGGGGGCCTCTCGCCGGGATACGCAGTATTTT
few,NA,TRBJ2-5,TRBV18,CASQVGQQETQYF,TGTGCCAGCCAGGTGGGACAACAAGAGACCCAGTACTTC
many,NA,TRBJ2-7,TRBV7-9,CASSRGTVSYEQYF,TGTGCCAGCAGCCGGGGGACCGTCTCCTACGAGCAGTACTTC
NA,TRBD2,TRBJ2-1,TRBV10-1,CASSQKREGQEQFF,TGCGCCAGCAGCCAAAAGCGGGAGGGCCAGGAGCAGTTCTTC
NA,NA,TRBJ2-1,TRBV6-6,CASSPDQGWGNEQFF,TGTGCCAGCAGTCCCGACCAGGGGTGGGGCAATGAGCAGTTCTTC
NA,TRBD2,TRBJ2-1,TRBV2,CASLIELAGGNEQFF,TGTGCCAGCTTGATCGAACTAGCGGGAGGAAATGAGCAGTTCTTC
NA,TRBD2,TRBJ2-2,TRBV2,CASSEVAGGTGELFF,TGTGCCAGCAGTGAGGTTGCGGGAGGGACCGGGGAGCTGTTTTTT
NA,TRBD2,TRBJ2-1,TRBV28,CASSVRSGRGNEQFF,TGTGCCAGCAGTGTGAGGAGCGGGAGGGGGAATGAGCAGTTCTTC
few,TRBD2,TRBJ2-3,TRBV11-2,CASSQRSPIGGRARDTQYF,TGTGCCAGCAGCCAGAGGTCTCCCATCGGCGGGAGGGCAAGGGATACGCAGTATTTT
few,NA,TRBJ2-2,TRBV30,CARQGRRSTGELFF,TGTGCCCGTCAGGGTAGGCGGAGCACCGGGGAGCTGTTTTTT
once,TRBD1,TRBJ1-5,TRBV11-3,CASSTQGNQPQHF,TGTGCCAGCAGCACACAGGGGAATCAGCCCCAGCATTTT
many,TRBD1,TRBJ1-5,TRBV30,CAWSAGTGSNQPQHF,TGTGCCTGGAGCGCCGGGACAGGGAGCAATCAGCCCCAGCATTTT
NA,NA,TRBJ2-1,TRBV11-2,CASSLVTGSNEQFF,TGTGCCAGCAGCTTAGTAACCGGGAGTAATGAGCAGTTCTTC
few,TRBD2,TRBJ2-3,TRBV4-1,CASSPSPLLAGGPDTQYF,TGCGCCAGCAGCCCTAGTCCCCTACTAGCGGGAGGGCCAGATACGCAGTATTTT
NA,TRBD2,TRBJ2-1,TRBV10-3,CAISEETSSYNEQFF,TGTGCCATCAGTGAGGAGACTAGCAGCTACAATGAGCAGTTCTTC
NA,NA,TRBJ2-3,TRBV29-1,CSVSKNRDADTQYF,TGCAGCGTTTCGAAAAACAGGGACGCAGATACGCAGTATTTT
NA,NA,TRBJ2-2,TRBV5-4,CASRPGRTDTGELFF,TGTGCCAGCAGACCAGGGCGAACCGACACCGGGGAGCTGTTTTTT
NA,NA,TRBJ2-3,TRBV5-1,CASSLVGRVTDTQYF,TGCGCCAGCAGCTTGGTAGGCAGGGTCACAGATACGCAGTATTTT
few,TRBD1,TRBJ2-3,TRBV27,CASRRTGGTDTQYF,TGTGCCAGCAGGAGGACAGGGGGCACAGATACGCAGTATTTT
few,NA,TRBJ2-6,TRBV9,CASSAPNVLTF,TGTGCCAGCAGCGCTCCCAACGTCCTGACTTTC
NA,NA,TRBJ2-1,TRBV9,CASSLSSAAEFF,TGTGCCAGCAGCTTGTCTAGCGCAGCGGAGTTCTTC
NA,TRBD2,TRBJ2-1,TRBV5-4,CASSLGAGPNNEQFF,TGTGCCAGCAGCTTGGGAGCGGGACCCAACAATGAGCAGTTCTTC
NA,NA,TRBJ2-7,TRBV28,CATSSGLLAEQYF,TGTGCCACCTCTTCAGGCCTCTTAGCGGAGCAGTACTTC
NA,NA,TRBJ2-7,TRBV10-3,CAISDLRTESSYEQYF,TGTGCCATCAGTGACCTACGGACAGAGAGCTCCTACGAGCAGTACTTC
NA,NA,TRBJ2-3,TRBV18,CASSPLLGSKTQYF,TGTGCCAGCTCACCACTCTTGGGGAGTAAAACGCAGTATTTT
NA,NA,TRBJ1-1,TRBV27,CASSSSGRNTEAFF,TGTGCCAGCAGTTCCTCCGGGAGGAACACTGAAGCTTTCTTT
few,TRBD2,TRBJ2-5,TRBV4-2,CASSQEWTSEETQYF,TGTGCCAGCAGCCAAGAGTGGACTAGCGAGGAGACCCAGTACTTC
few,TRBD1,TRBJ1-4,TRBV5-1,CASSFGTDFEKLFF,TGCGCCAGCAGCTTCGGGACAGACTTTGAAAAACTGTTTTTT
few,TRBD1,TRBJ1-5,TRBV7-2,CASSLSSGQAYQPQHF,TGTGCCAGCAGCTTATCCTCCGGACAGGCGTATCAGCCCCAGCATTTT